This T cell receptor beta chain was observed in a study of prognosis after radiotherapy for stage I lung cancer. As for the study in general: The patient group consisted of more than 10 men and about 6 women whose ages spanned about 50 to 95, median 74.5 years.

Study-level points and caveats: Post-therapy Shannon entropy was lower in patients developing distant metastases following stereotactic body radiation therapy. Unique TCR clones declined after stereotactic body radiation therapy, from a median 10,088 to 6,861.

Judged by abundance, this clonotype is medium-sized. The antigen is not known. It was by two-round multiplex PCR that TCR beta CDR3 was amplified from genomic DNA. Primers specific to each TRBV and TRBJ gene drove first-round PCR. TCRdb reprocessed the multiplex PCR reads with MiXCR, giving one entry per CDR3 protein. Seen here are around 11,000 distinct CDR3 sequences, about 54% observed once, and the top ten hold 7%. Without prior chemotherapy, radiotherapy or other malignancies, every patient was node-negative by CT and PET/CT. The CDR3 covers 12 residues. Trimming removed 3 bases at V and 7 bases at J, with 10 bases between. Looked up from germline, CDR1 is MNHEY and CDR2 is SMNVEV (reference sequence).

The genes are TRBV27 and TRBJ2-7; D may match TRBD1 or TRBD2 (5 bases each). The sequence derives from a donor aged 50 or older with non-small cell lung cancer. The source was PBMCs, collected before or after stereotactic body radiation therapy (not recorded which). In nucleotides, the CDR3 is TGTGCCAGCAGTTTTCGAGGGGTTGAGCAGTACTTC. This codes for CASSFRGVEQYF.